Given below is one T cell receptor beta chain in context. Its specificity is unknown. The data are from a study of PD-1 blockade in mismatch repair-deficient tumors. Only in-frame clones appear in the TCRdb table, and some are missing; sequencing was by immunoSEQ multiplex PCR. Counted here are about 130,000 clones, about nine tenths occurring once; the ten biggest clones make up 10% to 15%. General study findings and limits: Rapid post-treatment expansion, then contraction, generally preceding radiologic response, marked tumor-resident clones.

V gave up 3 bases and J gave up 7 bases; unmatched junction bases: 4. Germline-derived CDR1 and CDR2 are KGHSH and LQKENI. The CDR3 sequence is 14 residues long. The sample was peripheral blood, taken almost 74 weeks after starting pembrolizumab. The chain is built from TRBV18 and TRBJ2-1; 9 bases fit TRBD2. This clonotype was sampled from an adult with mismatch repair-deficient cancer. Here the CDR3 DNA reads TGTGCCAGCTCACCCTTTAGCGGGAGTAATGAGCAGTTCTTC. Translating gives CASSPFSGSNEQFF.